This TCR beta chain emerged from a study of OX40 agonist ivuxolimab in advanced cancers. About the investigation overall: Ivuxolimab was a fully human IgG2 agonistic monoclonal antibody targeting the costimulatory receptor OX40 (CD134). Intravenous ivuxolimab was administered to patients every 2 weeks at six dose levels: 0.01, 0.1, 0.3, 1.5, 3 and 10 mg/kg. Among the roughly 50 dose-escalation patients, some 20 had hepatocellular carcinoma, 15 or so melanoma, 9 renal cell carcinoma and 9 head and neck cancer. A male proportion of around 81% and a mean age of 60 years, ranging from 23 to 79, were recorded for the dose-escalation cohort. Prior anti-PD-1, anti-PD-L1 or anti-CTLA-4 therapy was permitted, and checkpoint inhibitors had been received by less than 45% of dose-escalation patients. Partial responses occurred in three dose-escalation patients: two with cutaneous melanoma and one with hepatocellular carcinoma. The point of sequencing TCRbeta in the periphery was to test whether ivuxolimab changed TCR sequence diversity and drove clonal T-cell expansion. The paper covers the monotherapy dose-escalation part of the phase I ivuxolimab trial, which included N of about 50 patients.

CDR1 and CDR2 (MNHEY, SVGAGI) derive from the germline V gene. V is pruned by 6 bases and J by 1 base, leaving 6 bases of the junction without a gene match. The CDR3 holds 15 amino acids from the cysteine to the phenylalanine. Only CDR3 DNA is held: 45 bases, read in frame from base 1. Genomic DNA was isolated from the sorted cells so that the TCRbeta CDR3 region could be sequenced. TCRbeta CDR3 regions were sequenced using the immunoSEQ Assay. TCRdb re-hosts the immuneACCESS table, in-frame sequences only. Its copies lack some clones; in the studies checked, an unresolved V gene accounts for under half of them, and the cause for the rest is not known. This sample is represented by around 2,900 clones; around 72% of them were singletons. The ten biggest clones cover around 19% of the sample. Results the study describes overall, beyond this receptor: Low levels of normalized T-cell clonal expansion were also seen in some patients who did not respond. Antigen specificity was not determined for the clonally expanded peripheral T cells. At doses of 0.1 to 3.0 mg/kg, clonal expansion of both CD4+ and CD8+ T cells in blood was seen between baseline and week 6. Partial responders in the 0.1-3.0 mg/kg groups had among the lowest normalized peripheral clonal expansion, especially among CD8+ T cells. After ivuxolimab, more expanded clones were found on average in CD8+ T cells than in CD4+ T cells.

The trial excluded patients who had a history of autoimmune disease or who were on systemic immunosuppression. In every dose cohort, peripheral blood was drawn for TCR sequencing at baseline, cycle 4 day 1, and cycle 7 day 1. Samples were obtained from an open-label, multicenter, first-in-human phase I dose-escalation trial of ivuxolimab. Adults with locally advanced or metastatic melanoma, renal cell carcinoma, hepatocellular carcinoma or head and neck squamous cell carcinoma were enrolled in the trial. Before TCR sequencing, CD4+ T cells and CD8+ T cells were sorted from peripheral blood as separate populations. Comment on this clone: Its binding antigen is unknown. Base qualities were left out, and no much larger clone turns up one base away.

The starting material was CD4+ or CD8+ T cells sorted from blood, obtained in a trial of the OX40 agonist ivuxolimab. This TCR came from an adult with an advanced solid tumor such as melanoma, head and neck, liver or kidney cancer. The sequence links TRBV6-5 to TRBJ2-5, with 9 bases matching TRBD1. The nucleotide sequence reads TGTGCCAGCAGCCTTCCGACAGGGGGCCAAGAGACCCAGTACTTC. Its amino acids are CASSLPTGGQETQYF.